This is a list of T cell receptor beta chains from one sample in a study of T-cell memory formation after mild COVID-19. Each CDR3 protein is one row after TCRdb ran MiXCR on the 5' RACE reads. The sample has about 320,000 distinct CDR3 sequences; 13% to 15% are singletons. Sequencing was performed on PBMCs or a T cell subset sorted from them (not recorded which). The receptors were gathered from a man aged 18 to 30 who had mild COVID-19 (a few samples of this study predate the infection). Cell type and time point are not known. The CDR3 runs from the conserved cysteine through the conserved F or W. D genes are given only for firm matches. Rows may omit the clone size; those that give it use once, few, many or a size class.

V gene: TRBV11-2
clone size: NA
D gene: TRBD2
J gene: TRBJ2-1
CDR3 DNA: TGTGCCAGCAGCTTAGGGAGGGCTAGCGGGGGGGCCCGGTACAATGAGCAGTTCTTC
CDR3 protein: CASSLGRASGGARYNEQFF

V gene: TRBV4-1
clone size: NA
D gene: TRBD2
J gene: TRBJ2-3
CDR3 DNA: TGCGCCACCTCGAGCGGGGGGGATACGCAGTATTTT
CDR3 protein: CATSSGGDTQYF

V gene: TRBV2
clone size: NA
D gene: NA
J gene: TRBJ2-1
CDR3 DNA: TGTGCCAGCAGTGAAGCCGGGAATGAGCAGTTCTTC
CDR3 protein: CASSEAGNEQFF

V gene: TRBV18
clone size: few
D gene: NA
J gene: TRBJ1-2
CDR3 DNA: TGTGCCAGCTCACCCAACGCAAGGGGGACGTCTGGCTACACCTTC
CDR3 protein: CASSPNARGTSGYTF

V gene: TRBV4-1
clone size: few
D gene: NA
J gene: TRBJ2-5
CDR3 DNA: TGCGCCAGCAGCCAACTAGCAGTGGAGACCCAGTACTTC
CDR3 protein: CASSQLAVETQYF

V gene: TRBV7-9
clone size: NA
D gene: TRBD1
J gene: TRBJ2-5
CDR3 DNA: TGTGCCAGCAGCCTGGGACAGGGTTTTGCGGAGACCCAGTACTTC
CDR3 protein: CASSLGQGFAETQYF

V gene: TRBV10-2
clone size: few
D gene: NA
J gene: TRBJ2-5
CDR3 DNA: TGCGCCAGTGAATTCGGCGGGGGCGGGGAGACCCAGTACTTC
CDR3 protein: CASEFGGGGETQYF

V gene: TRBV4-3
clone size: NA
D gene: TRBD1
J gene: TRBJ1-3
CDR3 DNA: TGCGCCAGCAGCCAATCGTGGACAGGCCCACGCTCTGGAAACACCATATATTTT
CDR3 protein: CASSQSWTGPRSGNTIYF

V gene: TRBV5-1
clone size: few
D gene: TRBD1
J gene: TRBJ1-2
CDR3 DNA: TGCGCCAGCAGTTCGATGGGACAGGGGGTCGGTGGCTACACCTTC
CDR3 protein: CASSSMGQGVGGYTF

V gene: TRBV7-9
clone size: few
D gene: NA
J gene: TRBJ2-1
CDR3 DNA: TGTGCCAGCAGCTATACAGGTACCCGAGATGAGCAGTTCTTC
CDR3 protein: CASSYTGTRDEQFF